A selection of T cell receptor beta chains follows, all from one sample in a study of Ad26.COV2.S vaccination and SARS-CoV-2 variants. The assay was immunoSEQ multiplex PCR, and TCRdb's table has in-frame clones only and misses some. Counted here are around 300,000 clones, around 89% occurring once; the ten biggest clones make up approximately 5%. Sequencing used peripheral blood, obtained in a trial of Ad26.COV2.S vaccine versus placebo. These receptors all come from a person between 18 and 65 years old who received the Ad26.COV2.S COVID-19 vaccine or a placebo. The CDR3 runs from the conserved cysteine through the conserved F or W. A D gene is named only where the DNA matches it firmly. The size field is filled for only some rows; it gives once, few, many or a size class.

d_call,clone_size,j_call,v_call,cdr3_aa,cdr3_nt
-,-,TRBJ2-2,TRBV5-1,CASSSNTGELFF,TGCGCCAGCAGCTCTAACACCGGGGAGCTGTTTTTT
TRBD2,-,TRBJ2-7,TRBV18,CASSPPGQGGSEQYF,TGTGCCAGCTCACCACCGGGTCAGGGCGGGAGCGAGCAGTACTTC
-,-,TRBJ1-3,TRBV7-9,CASSLRRRGSGNTIYF,TGTGCCAGCAGTCTAAGGCGCAGGGGTTCTGGAAACACCATATATTTT
-,-,TRBJ2-5,TRBV7-9,CASSLGGGGETQYF,TGTGCCAGCAGCCTTGGCGGCGGAGGAGAGACCCAGTACTTC
-,once,TRBJ2-5,TRBV9,CASSVAEGEFQETQYF,TGTGCCAGCAGCGTAGCGGAGGGGGAGTTCCAAGAGACCCAGTACTTC
-,-,TRBJ2-5,TRBV7-2,CASSRDGQETQYF,TGTGCCAGCAGCCGGGACGGCCAAGAGACCCAGTACTTC
TRBD1,-,TRBJ2-1,TRBV6-2/TRBV6-3,CASSYFGTGTSHEQFF,TGTGCCAGCAGTTACTTCGGGACAGGGACCAGCCATGAGCAGTTCTTC
-,once,TRBJ2-5,TRBV15,CATSRLGITTETQYF,TGTGCCACCAGCAGACTCGGGATCACTACGGAGACCCAGTACTTC
-,-,TRBJ1-2,TRBV5-6,CASSPRTQGGGGYTF,TGTGCCAGCAGCCCGCGAACCCAGGGAGGAGGTGGCTACACCTTC
-,once,TRBJ1-5,TRBV23-1,CASSQLAEVNQPQHF,TGCGCCAGCAGTCAACTGGCCGAAGTCAATCAGCCCCAGCATTTT
TRBD1,-,TRBJ2-1,TRBV9,CASSAGTGWDEQFF,TGTGCCAGCAGCGCCGGGACAGGGTGGGATGAGCAGTTCTTC
-,-,TRBJ2-2,TRBV3-1/TRBV3-2,CASSRISGQTNTGELFF,TGTGCCAGCAGCCGAATATCCGGACAAACGAACACCGGGGAGCTGTTTTTT